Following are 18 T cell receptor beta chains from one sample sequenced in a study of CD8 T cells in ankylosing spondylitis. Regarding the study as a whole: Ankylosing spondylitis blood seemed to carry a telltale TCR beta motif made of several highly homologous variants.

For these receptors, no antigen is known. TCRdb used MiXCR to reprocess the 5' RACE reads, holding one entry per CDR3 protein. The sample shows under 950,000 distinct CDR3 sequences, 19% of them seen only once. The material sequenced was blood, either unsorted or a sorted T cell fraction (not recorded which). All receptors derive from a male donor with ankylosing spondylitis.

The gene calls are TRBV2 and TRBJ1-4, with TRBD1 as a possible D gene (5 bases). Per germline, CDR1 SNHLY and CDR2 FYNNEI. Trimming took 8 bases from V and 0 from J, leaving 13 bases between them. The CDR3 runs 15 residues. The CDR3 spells CASLPGLATNEKLFF. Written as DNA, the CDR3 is TGTGCCAGCCTGCCGGGACTTGCAACTAATGAAAAACTGTTTTTT.

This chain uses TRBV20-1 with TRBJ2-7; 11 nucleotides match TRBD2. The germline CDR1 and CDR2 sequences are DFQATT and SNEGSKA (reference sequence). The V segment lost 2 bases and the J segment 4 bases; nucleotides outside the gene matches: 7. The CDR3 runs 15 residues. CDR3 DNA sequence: TGCAGTGCTAGACAGCTAGCGGGGGGCTTTTACGAGCAGTACTTC. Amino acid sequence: CSARQLAGGFYEQYF.

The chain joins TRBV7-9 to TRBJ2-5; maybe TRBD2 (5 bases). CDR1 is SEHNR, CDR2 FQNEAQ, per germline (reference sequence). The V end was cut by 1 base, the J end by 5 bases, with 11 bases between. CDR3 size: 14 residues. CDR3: CASSLVSGYETQYF. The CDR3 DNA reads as TGTGCCAGCAGCTTAGTCTCGGGGTACGAGACCCAGTACTTC.

CDR3 protein: CAISAGGPLEQYF. DNA of the CDR3: TGTGCCATCAGTGCGGGAGGGCCCCTCGAGCAGTACTTC. This chain connects TRBV10-3 to TRBJ2-7; 8 positions match TRBD2. CDR3 length equals 13 residues. J was trimmed by 6 bases and V by 4 bases; bases with no gene match: 5. Germline V gives CDR1 ENHRY, CDR2 SYGVKD.

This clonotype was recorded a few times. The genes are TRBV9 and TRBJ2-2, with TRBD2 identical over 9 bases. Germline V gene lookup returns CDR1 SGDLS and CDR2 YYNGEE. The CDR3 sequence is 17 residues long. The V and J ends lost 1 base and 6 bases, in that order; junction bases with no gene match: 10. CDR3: CASSVLAGTILPGELFF. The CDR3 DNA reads TGTGCCAGCAGCGTACTAGCGGGGACGATTCTCCCCGGGGAGCTGTTTTTT.

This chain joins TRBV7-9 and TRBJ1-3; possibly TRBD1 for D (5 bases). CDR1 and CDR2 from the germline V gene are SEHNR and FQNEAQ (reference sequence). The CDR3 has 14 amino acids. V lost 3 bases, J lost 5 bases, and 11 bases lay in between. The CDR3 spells CASSFAGNRNTIYF. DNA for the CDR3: TGTGCCAGCAGCTTCGCAGGGAATAGAAACACCATATATTTT.

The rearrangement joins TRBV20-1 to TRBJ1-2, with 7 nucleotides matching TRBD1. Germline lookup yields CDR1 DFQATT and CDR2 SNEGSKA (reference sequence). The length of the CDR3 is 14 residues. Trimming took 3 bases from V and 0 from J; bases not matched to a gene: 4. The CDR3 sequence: CSASTGTANYGYTF. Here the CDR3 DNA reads TGCAGTGCTAGCACCGGGACAGCTAACTATGGCTACACCTTC.

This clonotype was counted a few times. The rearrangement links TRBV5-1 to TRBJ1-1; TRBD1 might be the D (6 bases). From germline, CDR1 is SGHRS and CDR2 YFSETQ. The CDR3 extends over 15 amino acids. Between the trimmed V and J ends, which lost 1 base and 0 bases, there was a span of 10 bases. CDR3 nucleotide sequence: TGCGCCAGCAGCTTGAAAGACAGGTTGAACACTGAAGCTTTCTTT. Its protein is CASSLKDRLNTEAFF.

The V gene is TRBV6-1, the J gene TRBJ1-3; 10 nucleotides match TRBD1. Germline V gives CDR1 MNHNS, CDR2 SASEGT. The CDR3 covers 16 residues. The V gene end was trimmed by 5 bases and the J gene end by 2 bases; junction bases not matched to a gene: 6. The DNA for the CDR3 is TGTGCCAGCAGTCGTTCGGGACAGGGGACTGGAAACACCATATATTTT. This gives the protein CASSRSGQGTGNTIYF.

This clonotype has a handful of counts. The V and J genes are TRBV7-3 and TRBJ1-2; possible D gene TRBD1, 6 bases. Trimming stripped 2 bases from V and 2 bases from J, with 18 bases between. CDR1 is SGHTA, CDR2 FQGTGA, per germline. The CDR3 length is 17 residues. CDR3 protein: CASSLFHPPDSNYGYTF. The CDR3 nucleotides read TGTGCCAGCAGCTTATTTCACCCGCCGGACAGCAACTATGGCTACACCTTC.

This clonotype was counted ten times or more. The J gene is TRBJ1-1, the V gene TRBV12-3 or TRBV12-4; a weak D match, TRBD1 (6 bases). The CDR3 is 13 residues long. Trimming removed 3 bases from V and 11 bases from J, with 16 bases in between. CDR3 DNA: TGTGCCAGCAGTTTCCGGGGGCTCGGGGTGGCTTTCTTT. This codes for CASSFRGLGVAFF.

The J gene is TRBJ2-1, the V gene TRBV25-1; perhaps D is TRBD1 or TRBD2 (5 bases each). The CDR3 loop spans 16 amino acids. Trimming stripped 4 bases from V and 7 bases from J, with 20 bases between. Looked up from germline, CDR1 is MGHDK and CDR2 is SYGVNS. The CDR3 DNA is TGTGCCAGCAGTGTCGAAGGGGCGTTTACGGGAAATGAGCAGTTCTTC. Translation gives CASSVEGAFTGNEQFF.

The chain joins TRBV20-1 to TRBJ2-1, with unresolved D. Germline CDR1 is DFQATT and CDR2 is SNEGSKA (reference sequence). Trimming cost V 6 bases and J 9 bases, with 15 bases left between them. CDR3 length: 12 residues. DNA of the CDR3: TGCAGTGCCGCCACAACTGGCTTTGAGCAGTTCTTC. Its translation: CSAATTGFEQFF.

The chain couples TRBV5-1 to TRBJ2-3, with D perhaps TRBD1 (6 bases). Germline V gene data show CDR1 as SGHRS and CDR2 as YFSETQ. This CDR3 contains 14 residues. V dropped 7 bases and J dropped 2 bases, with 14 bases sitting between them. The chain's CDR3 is CASVFRDNTDTQYF. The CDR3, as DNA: TGCGCCAGCGTATTCCGGGACAACACAGATACGCAGTATTTT.

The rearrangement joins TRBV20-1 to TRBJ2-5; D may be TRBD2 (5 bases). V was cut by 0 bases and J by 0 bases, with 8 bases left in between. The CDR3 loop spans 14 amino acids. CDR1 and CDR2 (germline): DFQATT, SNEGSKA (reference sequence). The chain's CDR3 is CSARDTGYQETQYF. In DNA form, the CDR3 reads TGCAGTGCTAGAGATACGGGGTACCAAGAGACCCAGTACTTC.

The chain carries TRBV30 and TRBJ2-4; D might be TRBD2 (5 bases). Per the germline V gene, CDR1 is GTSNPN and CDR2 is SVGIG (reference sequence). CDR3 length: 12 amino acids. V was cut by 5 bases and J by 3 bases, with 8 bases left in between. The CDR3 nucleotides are TGTGCCTGGTCACGGGACAAAAACATTCAGTACTTC. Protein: CAWSRDKNIQYF.

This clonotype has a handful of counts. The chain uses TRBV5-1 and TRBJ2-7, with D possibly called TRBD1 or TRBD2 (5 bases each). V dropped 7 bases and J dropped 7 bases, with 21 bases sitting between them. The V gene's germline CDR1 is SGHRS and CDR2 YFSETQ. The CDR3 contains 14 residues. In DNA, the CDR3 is TGCGCCAGCGCCCAAGGGGCTAGCCCCCGAGAGCAGTACTTC. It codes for CASAQGASPREQYF.

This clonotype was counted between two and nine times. The CDR3 coding sequence is TGTGCCAGCAGCGCCCGGGACAGAACGGCAGCTTTCTTT. Translated: CASSARDRTAAFF. The chain couples TRBV9 to TRBJ1-1; 7 nucleotides align to TRBD1. The CDR3 loop spans 13 amino acids. The V gene's germline CDR1 is SGDLS and CDR2 YYNGEE. Trimming at V came to 3 bases and at J to 10 bases, leaving 9 bases not matched to a gene.